This T cell receptor beta chain was sequenced for a study of response to subunit inactivated influenza vaccine. Trimming stripped 1 base from V and 4 bases from J, with 11 bases between. The CDR3 length is 15 residues. CDR1 and CDR2 (germline): LGHDT, YNNKEL (reference sequence). This clonotype came up a few times. TCRdb re-derived calls from the RT-PCR reads in MiXCR, one entry per CDR3 protein. The table includes about 190,000 distinct CDR3 sequences, around 14% detected once. The sequencing here drew on CD8+ T cells sorted from PBMCs, taken more than 4 days after vaccination. The source is a man in his fifties or sixties who received an inactivated influenza vaccine. The chain combines TRBV3-1 with TRBJ2-1; tentatively, D is TRBD1 (7 bases). CDR3 nucleotide sequence: TGTGCCAGCAGCCAAGTGGGGGGACAGTACAATGAGCAGTTCTTC. Amino acid sequence: CASSQVGGQYNEQFF.